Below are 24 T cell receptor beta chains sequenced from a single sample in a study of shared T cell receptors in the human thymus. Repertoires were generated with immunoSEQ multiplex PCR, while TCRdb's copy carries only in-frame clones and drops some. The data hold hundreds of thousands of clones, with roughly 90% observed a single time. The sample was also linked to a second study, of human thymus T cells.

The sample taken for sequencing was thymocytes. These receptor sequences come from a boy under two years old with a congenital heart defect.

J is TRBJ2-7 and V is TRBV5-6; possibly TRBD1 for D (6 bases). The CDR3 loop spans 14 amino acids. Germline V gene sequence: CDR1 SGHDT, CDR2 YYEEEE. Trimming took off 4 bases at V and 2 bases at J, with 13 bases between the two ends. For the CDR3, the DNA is TGTGCCAGCAGCCGGACAGCAGCCGCCTACGAGCAGTACTTC. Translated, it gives CASSRTAAAYEQYF.

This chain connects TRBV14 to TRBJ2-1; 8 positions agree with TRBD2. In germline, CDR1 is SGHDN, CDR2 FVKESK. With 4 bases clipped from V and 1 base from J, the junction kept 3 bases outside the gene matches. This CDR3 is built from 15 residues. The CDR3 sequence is CASSPAGVSYNEQFF. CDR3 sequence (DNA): TGTGCCAGCAGCCCAGCGGGAGTGTCCTACAATGAGCAGTTCTTC.

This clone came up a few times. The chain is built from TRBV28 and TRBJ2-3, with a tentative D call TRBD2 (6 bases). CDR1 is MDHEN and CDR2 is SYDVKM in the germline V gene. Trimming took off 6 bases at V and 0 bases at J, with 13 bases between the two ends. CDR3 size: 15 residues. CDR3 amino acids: CASSPGLTSTDTQYF. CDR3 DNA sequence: TGTGCCAGCAGCCCTGGACTAACTAGCACAGATACGCAGTATTTT.

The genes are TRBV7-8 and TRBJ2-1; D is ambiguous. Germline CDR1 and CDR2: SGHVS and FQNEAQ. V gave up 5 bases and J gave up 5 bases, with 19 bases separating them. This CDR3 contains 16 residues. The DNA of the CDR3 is TGTGCCAGCAGCCCCCTATGGGCTCCTACCCACAATGAGCAGTTCTTC. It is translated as CASSPLWAPTHNEQFF.

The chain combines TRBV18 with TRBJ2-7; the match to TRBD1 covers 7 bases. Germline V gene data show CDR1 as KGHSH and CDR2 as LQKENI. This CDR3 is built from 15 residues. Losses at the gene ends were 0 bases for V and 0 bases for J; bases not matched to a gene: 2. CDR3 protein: CASSPPAGGSYEQYF. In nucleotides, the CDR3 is TGTGCCAGCTCACCACCGGCAGGGGGCTCCTACGAGCAGTACTTC.

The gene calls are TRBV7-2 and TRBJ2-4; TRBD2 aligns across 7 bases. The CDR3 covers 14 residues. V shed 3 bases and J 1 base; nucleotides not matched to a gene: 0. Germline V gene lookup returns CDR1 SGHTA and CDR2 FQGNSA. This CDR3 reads CASSLGGAKNIQYF. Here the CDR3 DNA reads TGTGCCAGCAGCTTGGGGGGGGCCAAAAACATTCAGTACTTC.

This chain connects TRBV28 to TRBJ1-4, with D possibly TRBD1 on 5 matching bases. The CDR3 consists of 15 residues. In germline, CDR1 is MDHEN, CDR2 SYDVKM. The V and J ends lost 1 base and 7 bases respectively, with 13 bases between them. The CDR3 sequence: CASSLFPGLGEKLFF. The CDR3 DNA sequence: TGTGCCAGCAGTTTATTCCCAGGGTTGGGTGAAAAACTGTTTTTT.

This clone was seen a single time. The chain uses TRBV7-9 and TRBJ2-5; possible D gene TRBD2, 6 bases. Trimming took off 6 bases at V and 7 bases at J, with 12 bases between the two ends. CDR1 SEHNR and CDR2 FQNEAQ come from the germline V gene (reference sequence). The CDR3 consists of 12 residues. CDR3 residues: CASRPLGGTQYF. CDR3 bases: TGTGCCAGCAGACCCCTCGGGGGGACCCAGTACTTC.

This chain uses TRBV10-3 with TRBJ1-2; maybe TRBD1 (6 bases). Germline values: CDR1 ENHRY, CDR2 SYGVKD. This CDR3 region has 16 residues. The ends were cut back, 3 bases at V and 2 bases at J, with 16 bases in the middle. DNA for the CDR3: TGTGCCATCAGTGAAGGCAGGGGCACCCTAAACTATGGCTACACCTTC. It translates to CAISEGRGTLNYGYTF.

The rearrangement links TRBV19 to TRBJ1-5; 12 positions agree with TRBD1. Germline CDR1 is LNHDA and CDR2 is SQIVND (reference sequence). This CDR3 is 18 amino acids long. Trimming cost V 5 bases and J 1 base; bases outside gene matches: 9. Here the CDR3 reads CASSPGTGGTGSNQPQHF. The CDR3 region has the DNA TGTGCCAGTAGTCCAGGGACAGGGGGCACGGGGAGCAATCAGCCCCAGCATTTT.

The CDR3 nucleotides are TGTGCCAGCAGCTCACTAGCGAGGGGGTACGAGCAGTACTTC. Translating it yields CASSSLARGYEQYF. V usage is TRBV7-9 and J usage is TRBJ2-7; TRBD2 might be the D (7 bases). The germline V and J ends were trimmed by 4 bases and 4 bases, with 14 bases remaining between them. This CDR3 has 14 amino acids. The V gene's germline CDR1 is SEHNR and CDR2 FQNEAQ (reference sequence).

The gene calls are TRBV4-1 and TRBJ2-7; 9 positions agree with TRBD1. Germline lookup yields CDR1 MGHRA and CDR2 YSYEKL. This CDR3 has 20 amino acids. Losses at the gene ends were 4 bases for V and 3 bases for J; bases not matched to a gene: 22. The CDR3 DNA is TGCGCCAGCAGCCTTTTCCTGACAGGGGGTCGCAGGGACCTTCTCTACGAGCAGTACTTC. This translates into CASSLFLTGGRRDLLYEQYF.

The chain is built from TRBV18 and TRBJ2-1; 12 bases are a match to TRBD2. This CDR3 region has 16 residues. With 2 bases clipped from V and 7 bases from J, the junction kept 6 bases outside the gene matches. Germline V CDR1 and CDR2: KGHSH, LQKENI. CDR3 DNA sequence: TGTGCCAGCTCACCAGGGAGACTAGCGGGAGTTAATGAGCAGTTCTTC. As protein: CASSPGRLAGVNEQFF.

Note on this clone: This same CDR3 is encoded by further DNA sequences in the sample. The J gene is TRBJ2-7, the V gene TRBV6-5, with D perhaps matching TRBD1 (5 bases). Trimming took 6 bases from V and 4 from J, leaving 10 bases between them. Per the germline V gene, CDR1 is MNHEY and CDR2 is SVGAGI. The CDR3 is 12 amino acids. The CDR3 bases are TGTGCCAGCAGCTCAACAGGTTACGAGCAGTACTTC. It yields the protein CASSSTGYEQYF.

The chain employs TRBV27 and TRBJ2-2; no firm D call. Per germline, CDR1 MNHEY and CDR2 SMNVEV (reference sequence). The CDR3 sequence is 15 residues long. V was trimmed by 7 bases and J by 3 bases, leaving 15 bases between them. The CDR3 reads CASTQHRVDTGELFF. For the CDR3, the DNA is TGTGCCAGCACTCAACATCGGGTGGACACCGGGGAGCTGTTTTTT.

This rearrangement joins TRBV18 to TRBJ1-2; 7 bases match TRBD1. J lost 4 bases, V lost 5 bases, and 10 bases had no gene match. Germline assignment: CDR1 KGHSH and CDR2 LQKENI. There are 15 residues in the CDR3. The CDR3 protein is CASSNSTGLVYGYTF. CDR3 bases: TGTGCCAGCTCAAACTCGACAGGGTTGGTCTATGGCTACACCTTC. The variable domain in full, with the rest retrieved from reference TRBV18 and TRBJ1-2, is NAGVMQNPRHLVRRRGQEARLRCSPMKGHSHVYWYRQLPEEGLKFMVYLQKENIIDESGMPKERFSAEFPKEGPSILRIQQVVRGDSAAYFCASSNSTGLVYGYTFGSGTRLTVV.

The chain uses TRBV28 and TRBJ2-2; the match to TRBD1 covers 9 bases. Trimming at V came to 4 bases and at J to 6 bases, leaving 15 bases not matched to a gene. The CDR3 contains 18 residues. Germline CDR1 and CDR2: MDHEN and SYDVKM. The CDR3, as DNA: TGTGCCAGCAGTTACTCGGCCGGGACAGGGTCCAGCCCCGGGGAGCTGTTTTTT. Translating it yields CASSYSAGTGSSPGELFF.

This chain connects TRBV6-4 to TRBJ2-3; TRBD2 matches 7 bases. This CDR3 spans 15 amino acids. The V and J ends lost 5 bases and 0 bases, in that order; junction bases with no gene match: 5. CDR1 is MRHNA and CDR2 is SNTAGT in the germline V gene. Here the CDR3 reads CASSKTGGSTDTQYF. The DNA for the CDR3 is TGTGCCAGCAGTAAAACGGGGGGTAGCACAGATACGCAGTATTTT.

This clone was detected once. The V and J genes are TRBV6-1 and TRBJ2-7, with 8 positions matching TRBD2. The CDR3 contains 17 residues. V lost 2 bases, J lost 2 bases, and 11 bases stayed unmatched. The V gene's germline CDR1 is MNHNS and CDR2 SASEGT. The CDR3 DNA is TGTGCCAGCAGTGAAAAGGGCTGGAGTAGCGGGACCTACGAGCAGTACTTC. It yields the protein CASSEKGWSSGTYEQYF.

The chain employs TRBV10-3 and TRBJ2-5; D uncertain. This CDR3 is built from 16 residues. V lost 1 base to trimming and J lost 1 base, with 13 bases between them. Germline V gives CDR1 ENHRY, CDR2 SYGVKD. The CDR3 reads CAISELGADPQETQYF. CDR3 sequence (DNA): TGTGCCATCAGTGAGTTAGGTGCGGATCCCCAAGAGACCCAGTACTTC.

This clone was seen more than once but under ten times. In DNA, the CDR3 is TGCGCCAGCAGCTTGGGACAGGGGAAAGGCGGGGAGCTGTTTTTT. It encodes CASSLGQGKGGELFF. This chain connects TRBV5-1 to TRBJ2-2; 8 bases align to TRBD1. This CDR3 spans 15 amino acids. In germline, CDR1 is SGHRS, CDR2 YFSETQ. The V segment lost 0 bases and the J segment 7 bases; nucleotides outside the gene matches: 5.

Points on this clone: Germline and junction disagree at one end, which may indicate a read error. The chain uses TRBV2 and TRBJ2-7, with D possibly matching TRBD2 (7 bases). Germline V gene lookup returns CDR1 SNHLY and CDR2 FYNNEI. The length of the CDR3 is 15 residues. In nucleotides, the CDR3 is TGTGCCAGCGGTGACGGGGGGCACCGGTCCCACGAGCAGTACTTC. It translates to CASGDGGHRSHEQYF.

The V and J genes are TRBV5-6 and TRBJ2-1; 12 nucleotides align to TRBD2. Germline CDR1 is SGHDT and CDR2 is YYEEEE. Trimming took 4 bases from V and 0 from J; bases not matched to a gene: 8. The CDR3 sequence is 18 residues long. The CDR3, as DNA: TGTGCCAGCAGCAGGGGACTAGCGGGTCCCCACTCCTACAATGAGCAGTTCTTC. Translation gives CASSRGLAGPHSYNEQFF.

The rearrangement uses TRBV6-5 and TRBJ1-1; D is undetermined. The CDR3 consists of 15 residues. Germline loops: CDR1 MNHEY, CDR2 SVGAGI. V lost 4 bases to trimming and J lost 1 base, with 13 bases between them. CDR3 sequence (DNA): TGTGCCAGCAGTTCCCTGACACCGGAGAACACTGAAGCTTTCTTT. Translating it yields CASSSLTPENTEAFF.